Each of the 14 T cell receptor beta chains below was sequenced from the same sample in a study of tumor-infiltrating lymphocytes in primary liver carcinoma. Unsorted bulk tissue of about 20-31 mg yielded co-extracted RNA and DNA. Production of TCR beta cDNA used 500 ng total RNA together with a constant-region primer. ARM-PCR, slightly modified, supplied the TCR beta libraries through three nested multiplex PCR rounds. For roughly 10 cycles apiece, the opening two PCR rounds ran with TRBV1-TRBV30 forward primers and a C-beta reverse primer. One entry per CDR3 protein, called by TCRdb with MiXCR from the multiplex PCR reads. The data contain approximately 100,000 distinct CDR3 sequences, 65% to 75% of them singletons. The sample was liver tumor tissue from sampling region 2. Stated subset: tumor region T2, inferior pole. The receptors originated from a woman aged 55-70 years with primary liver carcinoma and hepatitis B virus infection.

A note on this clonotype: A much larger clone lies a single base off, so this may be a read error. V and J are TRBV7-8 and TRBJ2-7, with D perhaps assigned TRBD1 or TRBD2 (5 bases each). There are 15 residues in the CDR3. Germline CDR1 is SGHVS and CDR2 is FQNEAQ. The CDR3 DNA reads TGTGCCAGCAGCTTAGGAGGGGCTCGCTCCCACGAGCAGTACTTC. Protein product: CASSLGGARSHEQYF.

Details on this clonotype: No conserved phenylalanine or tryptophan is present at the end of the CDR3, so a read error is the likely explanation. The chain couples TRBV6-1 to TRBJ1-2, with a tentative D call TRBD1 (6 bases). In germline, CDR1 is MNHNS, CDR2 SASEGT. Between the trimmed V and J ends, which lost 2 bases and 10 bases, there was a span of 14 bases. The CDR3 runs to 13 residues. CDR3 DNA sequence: TGTGCCAGCAGTGAAACAGGGAAACGGTCCTACACCTTG. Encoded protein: CASSETGKRSYTL.

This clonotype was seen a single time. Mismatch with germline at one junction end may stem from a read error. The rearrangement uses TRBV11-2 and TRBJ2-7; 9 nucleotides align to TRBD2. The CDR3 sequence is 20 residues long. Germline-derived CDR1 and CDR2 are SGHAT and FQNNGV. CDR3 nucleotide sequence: TGTGCCAGCAGCGCCATTTCCCGAGTGGCGGGAGGGCAGAAACCCTACGATCAGTACTTC. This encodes CASSAISRVAGGQKPYDQYF.

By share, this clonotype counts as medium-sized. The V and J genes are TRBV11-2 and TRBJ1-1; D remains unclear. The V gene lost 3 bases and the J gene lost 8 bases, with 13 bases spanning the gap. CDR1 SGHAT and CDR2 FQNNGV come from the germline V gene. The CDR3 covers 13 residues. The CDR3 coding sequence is TGTGCCAGCAGCTTGAGAGTGGACGGGGAAGCTTTCTTT. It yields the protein CASSLRVDGEAFF.

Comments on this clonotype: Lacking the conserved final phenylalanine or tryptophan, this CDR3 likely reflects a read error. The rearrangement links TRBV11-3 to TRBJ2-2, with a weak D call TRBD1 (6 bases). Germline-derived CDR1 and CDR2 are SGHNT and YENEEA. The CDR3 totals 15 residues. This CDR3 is CASRRDNTNTGELFS. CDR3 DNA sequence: TGTGCCAGCAGACGGGACAACACGAACACCGGAGAGCTGTTTTCT.

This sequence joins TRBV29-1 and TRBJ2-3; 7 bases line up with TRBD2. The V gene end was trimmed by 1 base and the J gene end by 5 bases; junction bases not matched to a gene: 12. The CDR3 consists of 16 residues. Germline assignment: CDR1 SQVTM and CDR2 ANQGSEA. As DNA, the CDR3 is TGCAGCGTTGAAGGTCAAGTGGGAGGGAGCGTAGATACGCAGTATTTT. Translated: CSVEGQVGGSVDTQYF.

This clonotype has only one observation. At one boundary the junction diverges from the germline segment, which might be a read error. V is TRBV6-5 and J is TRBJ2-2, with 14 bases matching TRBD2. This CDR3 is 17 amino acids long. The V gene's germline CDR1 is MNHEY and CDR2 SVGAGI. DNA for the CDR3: TGTGCCGTCAGTCGGTCGGGACTAGCGGGAGACACGGGGGAGCTGTTTTTT. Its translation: CAVSRSGLAGDTGELFF.

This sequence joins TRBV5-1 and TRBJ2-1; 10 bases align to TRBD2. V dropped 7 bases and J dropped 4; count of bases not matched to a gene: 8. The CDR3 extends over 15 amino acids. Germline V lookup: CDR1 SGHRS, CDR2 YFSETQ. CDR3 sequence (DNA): TGCGCCAGCCGTACTAGCGGGATTAGGTACAATGAGCAGTTCTTC. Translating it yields CASRTSGIRYNEQFF.

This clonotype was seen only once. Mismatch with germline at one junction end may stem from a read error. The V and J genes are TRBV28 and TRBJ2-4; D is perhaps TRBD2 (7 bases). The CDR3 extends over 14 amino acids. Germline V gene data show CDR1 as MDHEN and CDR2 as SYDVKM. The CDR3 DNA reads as TGTGCCAGCAGTATGGGGGGGGCCAAAAACATCCAGTACTTC. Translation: CASSMGGAKNIQYF. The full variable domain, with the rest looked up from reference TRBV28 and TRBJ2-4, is DVKVTQSSRYLVKRTGEKVFLECVQDMDHENMFWYRQDPGLGLRLIYFSYDVKMKEKGDIPEGYSVSREKKERFSLILESASTNQTSMYLCASSMGGAKNIQYFGAGTRLSVL.

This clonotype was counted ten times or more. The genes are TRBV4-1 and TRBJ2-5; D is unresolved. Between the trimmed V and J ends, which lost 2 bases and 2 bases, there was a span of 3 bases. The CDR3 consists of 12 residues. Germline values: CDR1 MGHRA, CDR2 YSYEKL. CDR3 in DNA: TGCGCCAGCAGCCAACCGCAAGAGACCCAGTACTTC. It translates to CASSQPQETQYF.

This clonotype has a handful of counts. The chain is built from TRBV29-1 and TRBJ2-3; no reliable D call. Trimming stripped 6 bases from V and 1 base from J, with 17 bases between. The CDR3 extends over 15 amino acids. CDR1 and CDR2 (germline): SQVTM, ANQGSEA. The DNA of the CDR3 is TGCAGCGTGGGGAAGTCAAGTACCGGCACAGATACGCAGTATTTT. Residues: CSVGKSSTGTDTQYF.

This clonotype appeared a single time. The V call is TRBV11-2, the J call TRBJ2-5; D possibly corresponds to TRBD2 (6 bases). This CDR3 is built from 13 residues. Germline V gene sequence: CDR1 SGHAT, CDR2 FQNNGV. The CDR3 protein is CSGSFTGGGAQYF. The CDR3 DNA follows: TGTTCCGGCAGCTTTACTGGAGGCGGGGCCCAGTACTTC. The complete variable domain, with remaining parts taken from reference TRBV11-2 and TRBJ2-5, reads EAGVAQSPRYKIIEKRQSVAFWCNPISGHATLYWYQQILGQGPKLLIQFQNNGVVDDSQLPKDRFSAERLKGVDSTLKIQPAKLEDSAVYLCSGSFTGGGAQYFGPGTRLLVL.

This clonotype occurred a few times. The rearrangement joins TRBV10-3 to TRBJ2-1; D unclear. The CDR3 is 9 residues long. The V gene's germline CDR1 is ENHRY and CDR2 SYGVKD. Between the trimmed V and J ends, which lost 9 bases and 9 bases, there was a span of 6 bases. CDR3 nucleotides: TGTGCCATGGGCGGTGAGCAGTTCTTC. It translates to CAMGGEQFF.

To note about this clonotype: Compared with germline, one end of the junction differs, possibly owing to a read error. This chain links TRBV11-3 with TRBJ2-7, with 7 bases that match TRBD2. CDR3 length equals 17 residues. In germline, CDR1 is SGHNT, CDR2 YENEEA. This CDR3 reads CANSPDRAGLGTYEQYF. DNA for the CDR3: TGTGCCAACAGCCCGGACCGAGCGGGGTTAGGTACCTACGAGCAGTACTTC.